This T cell receptor beta chain was sequenced in a study of T cells after yellow fever vaccination (dated by TCRdb to the late 2010s). Describing the broader study: Libraries from fractions with low cell numbers were prepared with the SMART-Seq v4 Ultra Low Input RNA kit. Bulk TCR alpha and beta repertoires were sequenced longitudinally to track T-cell clones before and after primary and booster YFV17D yellow fever vaccination. The cohort comprised two healthy male donors, one aged 18 to 29 and one aged 30 to 39 years. Blood was drawn at multiple timepoints before and after primary and secondary immunization, with bulk PBMC replicates and cell subsets isolated. What the work shows at the level of the full study, not this receptor alone: The study included only two donors, which limits how far the findings can be generalized. Most clones expanded after primary vaccination were re-detected after the booster (around 96% of CD4 and more than 70% of CD8), suggesting broad memory maintenance. The secondary T-cell response was weaker than the primary response but faster, peaking on day 5 instead of day 15. A small share of clonotypes was detected in both CD4 and CD8 compartments, with the overlap likely arising from convergent recombination. Computational filtering was required because FACS-sorted repertoires could contain abundant contaminating clonotypes from the bulk population.

TCR cDNA was synthesized by 5'RACE template switching, which introduced a universal primer site and unique molecular identifiers. Priming of cDNA synthesis was performed from both the TCR alpha and TCR beta constant segments. Libraries were amplified in two PCR steps, with sample barcodes and sequencing adapters added in the second step. Sequencing of the libraries was done on either Illumina HiSeq 2500 (2x100 bp) or NovaSeq (2x150 bp). For the original study's pipeline: MIGEC handled demultiplexing of reads and collapsing into UMI consensus sequences, while MiXCR performed V(D)J alignment. Vaccine-responding clonotypes were defined with edgeR using replicate PBMC samples, requiring FDR below 0.01 and a log2 fold change above 5 up to day 15. CD4 or CD8 identity was assigned to each bulk clonotype according to whether the clonotype was present at higher abundance in the sequenced CD4 repertoire or the sequenced CD8 repertoire. Clones were called with MiXCR by TCRdb after fastp trimmed the public reads at Q25, and only in-frame beta chains were retained. Identical CDR3 protein sequences are pooled into one entry, listed with their most common genes and DNA. What appears here as the V and J calls and clone size reflects TCRdb's work, not the paper's. A total of 500,000 to 650,000 distinct CDR3 sequences appear in this sample, roughly 14% of them only once. The ten top clones hold over 13% of the sample.

Reading the label with the study, this specimen's treatment or condition is: live attenuated yellow fever vaccine strain. Two biological replicates of bulk PBMCs were collected at each blood-draw timepoint. A standard Ficoll-Paque protocol was used to isolate PBMCs from peripheral blood. RNA was extracted with TriZol from bulk PBMCs, CD4 and CD8 fractions, and dextramer-positive and dextramer-negative fractions. In its sample, this clonotype was seen a few times. The clone's antigen remains unknown. No base quality values were provided; no much bigger clone lies one nucleotide off. Sequenced material: PBMCs, taken on the day of the yellow fever booster vaccination. The clonotype was recovered from a man aged 25 to 40 who received the YFV17D yellow fever vaccine.

The CDR3 protein: CASSLTGVESKLFF. In nucleotides, the sequence is TGCGCCAGCAGCCTGACAGGGGTCGAGTCAAAACTGTTTTTT. The rearranged chain carries TRBV4-3 and TRBJ1-4, and TRBD1 matches 8 of the central bases. The germline V gene provides CDR1 LGHNA and CDR2 YSLEER. Ends trimmed: V by 4 bases, J by 10 bases; bases unmatched to a gene: 8. Inclusive of the bounding cysteine and phenylalanine, the CDR3 is 14 residues long. Of the read, only the CDR3 DNA is kept; its 42 bases are in frame from base 1.